This T cell receptor (beta chain) emerged from a study of blood T cells in healthy people across ages. Using a J-beta primer mix together with a sample-barcoded 5' primer, a second PCR was run for about 7 to 12 cycles. TCRdb fed the 5' RACE reads into MiXCR, producing one record per CDR3 protein. The sample shows roughly 700,000 distinct CDR3 sequences, more than 40% of them seen only once. V lost 4 bases and J lost 8; bases outside the gene matches: 2. CDR3 length: 12 residues. Per the germline V gene, CDR1 is SGHRS and CDR2 is YFSETQ. This clonotype was observed a handful of times. Each sample provided at least 5 micrograms of extracted total RNA.

The sample consisted of blood. This rearrangement joins TRBV5-1 to TRBJ2-1, with 8 bases fitting TRBD1. The sequence derives from a woman aged 60-75 years in good health. CDR3 bases: TGCGCCAGCAGCCCACAGGGGGATGAGCAGTTCTTC. Protein product: CASSPQGDEQFF.